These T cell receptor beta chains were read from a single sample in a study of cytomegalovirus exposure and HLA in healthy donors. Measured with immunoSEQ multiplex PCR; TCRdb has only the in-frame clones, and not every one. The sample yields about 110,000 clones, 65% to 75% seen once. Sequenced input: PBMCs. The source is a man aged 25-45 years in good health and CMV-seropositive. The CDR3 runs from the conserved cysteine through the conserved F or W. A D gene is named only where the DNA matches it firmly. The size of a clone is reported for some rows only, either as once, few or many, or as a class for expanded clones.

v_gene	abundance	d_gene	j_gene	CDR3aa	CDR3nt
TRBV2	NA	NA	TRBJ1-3	CASRRQPRQRNTIYF	TGTGCCAGCCGGAGACAGCCGCGTCAGCGAAACACCATATATTTT
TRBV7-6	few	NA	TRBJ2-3	CASSPMAAGDTQYF	TGTGCCAGCAGCCCCATGGCGGCGGGGGATACGCAGTATTTT
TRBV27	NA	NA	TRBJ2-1	CASSLQPLIYNEQFF	TGTGCCAGCAGTTTACAACCTCTAATCTACAATGAGCAGTTCTTC
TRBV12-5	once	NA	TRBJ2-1	CASGLVVGLEQFF	TGTGCTAGTGGTTTGGTTGTGGGCTTGGAGCAGTTCTTC
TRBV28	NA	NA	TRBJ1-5	CATRSGGANQPQHF	TGTGCCACCCGGAGCGGGGGGGCAAATCAGCCCCAGCATTTT
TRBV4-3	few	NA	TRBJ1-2	CASSQGGGTSDGYTF	TGCGCCAGCAGCCAAGGGGGGGGGACTAGTGACGGCTACACCTTC
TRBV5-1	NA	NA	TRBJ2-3	CASSFPSGNVTQYF	TGCGCCAGCAGCTTTCCCTCGGGTAACGTGACGCAGTATTTT
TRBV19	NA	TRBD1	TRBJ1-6	CASSFGQGDSPLHF	TGTGCCAGTAGTTTTGGACAGGGTGATTCACCCCTCCACTTT
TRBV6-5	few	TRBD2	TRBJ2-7	CASSYSGGSAYEQYF	TGTGCCAGCAGTTACTCGGGGGGGAGCGCCTACGAGCAGTACTTC
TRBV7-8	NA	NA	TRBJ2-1	CASSSSRAYNEQFF	TGTGCCAGCAGCTCGAGCAGGGCCTACAATGAGCAGTTCTTC
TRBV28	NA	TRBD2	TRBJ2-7	CASSRLTSGGAGEQYF	TGTGCCAGCAGTCGATTGACTAGCGGGGGGGCTGGTGAGCAGTACTTC
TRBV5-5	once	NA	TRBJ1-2	CASSWDTNYGYTF	TGTGCCAGCAGCTGGGACACCAACTATGGCTACACCTTC
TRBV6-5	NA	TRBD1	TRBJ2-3	CASSYARTGPTDTQYF	TGTGCCAGCAGTTACGCGAGGACAGGGCCCACAGATACGCAGTATTTT
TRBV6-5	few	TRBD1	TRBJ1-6	CASSYGTGNSPLHF	TGTGCCAGCAGTTACGGGACAGGGAATTCACCCCTCCACTTT
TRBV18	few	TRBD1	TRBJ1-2	CASSPGTGERYGYTF	TGTGCCAGCTCACCCGGAACAGGGGAGAGGTATGGCTACACCTTC
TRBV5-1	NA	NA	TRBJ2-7	CASSLGHRDTYEQYF	TGCGCCAGCAGCCTGGGACACCGGGACACCTACGAGCAGTACTTC
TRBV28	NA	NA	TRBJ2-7	CASSLFYEQYF	TGTGCCAGCAGTCTTTTCTACGAGCAGTACTTC
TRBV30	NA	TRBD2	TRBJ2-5	CAAVMGVGGTETQYF	TGTGCCGCAGTTATGGGGGTGGGGGGGACAGAGACCCAGTACTTC
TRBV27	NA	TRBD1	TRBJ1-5	CASSFGQASGPQHF	TGTGCCAGCAGTTTCGGACAGGCCTCAGGGCCCCAGCATTTT
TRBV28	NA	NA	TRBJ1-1	CASSLRVTEAFF	TGTGCCAGCAGTCTGAGGGTCACTGAAGCTTTCTTT
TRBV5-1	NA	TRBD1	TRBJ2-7	CASSLRQGAYEQYF	TGCGCCAGCAGCTTGAGGCAGGGGGCCTACGAGCAGTACTTC
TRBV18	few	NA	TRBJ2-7	CASSLDLSYEQYF	TGTGCCAGCTCACTTGATTTGAGCTACGAGCAGTACTTC
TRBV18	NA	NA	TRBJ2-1	CASSPLKGLTEQFF	TGTGCCAGCTCACCTCTTAAGGGACTCACTGAGCAGTTCTTC
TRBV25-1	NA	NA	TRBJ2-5	CASRKAGGDQETQYF	TGTGCCAGCAGGAAAGCAGGAGGGGACCAAGAGACCCAGTACTTC
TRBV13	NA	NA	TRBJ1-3	CASSLVPGVSSGNTIYF	TGTGCCAGCAGCTTGGTCCCGGGGGTGAGCTCTGGAAACACCATATATTTT
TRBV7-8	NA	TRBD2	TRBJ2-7	CASSPRTSGGFYEQYF	TGTGCCAGCAGCCCGAGGACTAGCGGGGGGTTCTACGAGCAGTACTTC
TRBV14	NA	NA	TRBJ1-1	CASSQDRVGAHF	TGTGCCAGCAGCCAAGATCGGGTAGGGGCTCACTTT
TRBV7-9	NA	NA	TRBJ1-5	CSSSPGGNQPQHF	TGTTCCAGCAGCCCCGGGGGCAATCAGCCCCAGCATTTT
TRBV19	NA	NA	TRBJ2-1	CASSIGGDRVYNEQFF	TGTGCCAGTAGTATAGGGGGGGATAGGGTCTACAATGAGCAGTTCTTC
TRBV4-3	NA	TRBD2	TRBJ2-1	CASSHPTSGGYHEQFF	TGCGCCAGCAGCCACCCGACTAGCGGGGGGTACCATGAGCAGTTCTTC
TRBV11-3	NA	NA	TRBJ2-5	CASSSPGAQETQYF	TGTGCCAGCAGCTCTCCAGGGGCCCAAGAGACCCAGTACTTC
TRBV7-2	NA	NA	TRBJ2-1	CASERRRYNEQFF	TGTGCCAGCGAGAGGAGGCGATACAATGAGCAGTTCTTC
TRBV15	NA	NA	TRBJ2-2	CATSRDLPDISPSNTGELFF	TGTGCCACCAGCAGAGATCTCCCCGACATCTCCCCCTCGAACACCGGGGAGCTGTTTTTT
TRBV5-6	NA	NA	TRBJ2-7	CASSHDYYPSDEQYF	TGTGCCAGCAGCCACGACTACTATCCCTCCGACGAGCAGTACTTC
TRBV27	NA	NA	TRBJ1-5	CASSLDRSGQPQHF	TGTGCCAGCAGTCTTGACAGGTCGGGTCAGCCCCAGCATTTT
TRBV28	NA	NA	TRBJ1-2	CASSSPGAGKDGYTF	TGTGCCAGCAGCTCACCCGGTGCAGGGAAAGATGGCTACACCTTC
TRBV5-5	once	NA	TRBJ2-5	CASSVLGGPQETQYF	TGTGCCAGCAGCGTGCTGGGGGGACCTCAAGAGACCCAGTACTTC
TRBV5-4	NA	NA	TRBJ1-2	CASSSPTGANYGYTF	TGTGCCAGCAGCTCCCCGACCGGAGCTAACTATGGCTACACCTTC
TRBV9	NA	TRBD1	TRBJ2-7	CASSATGRQGALGSPLGEQYF	TGTGCCAGCAGCGCGACAGGAAGGCAGGGGGCGTTGGGGTCCCCCCTAGGCGAGCAGTACTTC
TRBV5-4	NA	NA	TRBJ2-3	CASSPDWQSDTQYF	TGTGCCAGCAGCCCTGACTGGCAATCAGATACGCAGTATTTT
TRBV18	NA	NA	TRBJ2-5	CASSPPGQGGETQYF	TGTGCCAGCTCACCTCCGGGACAAGGAGGAGAGACCCAGTACTTC
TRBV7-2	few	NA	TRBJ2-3	CASSLGHYADTQYF	TGTGCCAGCAGCTTAGGTCACTACGCAGATACGCAGTATTTT
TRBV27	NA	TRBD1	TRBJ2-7	CASSARDSSYEQYF	TGTGCCAGCAGTGCCCGGGACAGCTCCTACGAGCAGTACTTC
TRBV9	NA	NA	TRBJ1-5	CASSVGGRRDQPQHF	TGTGCCAGCAGCGTGGGGGGGCGTCGGGATCAGCCCCAGCATTTT
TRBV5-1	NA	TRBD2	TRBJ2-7	CASSLSGGSSYEQYF	TGCGCCAGCAGCTTGAGCGGGGGTAGCTCCTACGAGCAGTACTTC
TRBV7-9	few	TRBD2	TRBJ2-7	CASSSRTSGGVYEQYF	TGTGCCAGCAGCTCTCGGACTAGCGGGGGGGTCTACGAGCAGTACTTC
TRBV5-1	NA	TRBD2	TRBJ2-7	CASSLTNGGVGEQYF	TGCGCCAGCAGCTTGACTAACGGGGGGGTGGGTGAGCAGTACTTC
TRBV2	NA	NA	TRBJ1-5	CASSEGQFNQPQHF	TGTGCCAGCAGTGAAGGACAGTTCAATCAGCCCCAGCATTTT
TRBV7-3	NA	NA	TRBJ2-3	CASTLSGGATDTQYF	TGTGCCAGCACCCTTTCGGGCGGGGCCACAGATACGCAGTATTTT
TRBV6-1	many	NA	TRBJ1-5	CASSDGGSQPQHF	TGTGCCAGCAGTGACGGAGGGAGTCAGCCCCAGCATTTT
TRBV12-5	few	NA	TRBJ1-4	CASENPGREKLFF	TGTGCTAGTGAAAACCCAGGGAGGGAAAAACTGTTTTTT
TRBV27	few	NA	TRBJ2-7	CARLIPYEQYF	TGTGCCAGGCTAATACCCTACGAGCAGTACTTC